The 14 T cell receptor beta chains reported below all come from one sample, sequenced in a study of blood T cell repertoires in COVID-19. TCRdb's copy holds only in-frame clones and misses some; the assay was immunoSEQ multiplex PCR. The sample lists over 200,000 clones; 80% to 85% were seen once. Material for sequencing was peripheral blood. The receptors here all came from a man in his fifties with active or convalescent COVID-19.

The rearrangement joins TRBV5-8 to TRBJ1-2, with D uncertain. Trimming stripped 0 bases from V and 5 bases from J, with 11 bases between. CDR3 length: 14 residues. Germline CDR1 is SGHTS and CDR2 is YDEGEE. The CDR3 is CASSLDPRLYGYTF. The CDR3 DNA sequence: TGTGCCAGCAGCTTGGATCCCCGACTTTATGGCTACACCTTC. Combining the CDR3 with reference TRBV5-8 and TRBJ1-2 gives the whole variable domain EAGVTQSPTHLIKTRGQQATLRCSPISGHTSVYWYQQALGLGLQFLLWYDEGEERNRGNFPPRFSGRQFPNYSSELNVNALELEDSALYLCASSLDPRLYGYTFGSGTRLTVV.

This clone was observed a few times. The chain is built from TRBV6-1 and TRBJ2-1; 7 bases are a match to TRBD2. CDR3 size: 18 residues. In germline, CDR1 is MNHNS, CDR2 SASEGT. The J segment lost 2 bases and the V segment lost 1 base, leaving 11 bases of the junction unmatched. CDR3 sequence: CASSEGPLAASPYNEQFF. The CDR3 nucleotides are TGTGCCAGCAGTGAAGGTCCTCTAGCGGCTTCCCCCTACAATGAGCAGTTCTTC.

The chain uses TRBV7-3 and TRBJ2-7; possible D gene TRBD2, 6 bases. The length of the CDR3 is 14 residues. Per the germline V gene, CDR1 is SGHTA and CDR2 is FQGTGA. The V end was cut by 1 base, the J end by 5 bases, with 12 bases between. The CDR3 loop is CASSLSGGVHEQYF. DNA for the CDR3: TGTGCCAGCAGCTTAAGCGGAGGGGTTCACGAGCAGTACTTC. Looking up the rest from reference TRBV7-3 and TRBJ2-7 gives the full variable domain: GAGVSQTPSNKVTEKGKYVELRCDPISGHTALYWYRQSLGQGPEFLIYFQGTGAADDSGLPNDRFFAVRPEGSVSTLKIQRTERGDSAVYLCASSLSGGVHEQYFGPGTRLTVT.

This chain connects TRBV5-6 to TRBJ1-3; no firm D call. Germline values: CDR1 SGHDT, CDR2 YYEEEE. CDR3 length equals 13 residues. Between the trimmed V and J ends, which lost 1 base and 7 bases, there was a span of 9 bases. Here the CDR3 reads CASSLPGRNTIYF. The CDR3 nucleotides read TGTGCCAGCAGCTTGCCGGGTCGGAACACCATATATTTT.

In this sample, this clone turned up a few times. The J gene is TRBJ2-1, the V gene TRBV7-9; maybe TRBD1 (6 bases). Germline-derived CDR1 and CDR2 are SEHNR and FQNEAQ (reference sequence). V was shortened by 1 base and J by 3 bases, with 13 bases between the two germline ends. The CDR3 covers 16 residues. Here the CDR3 reads CASSLEPGVGYNEQFF. CDR3 bases: TGTGCCAGCAGCTTAGAACCAGGGGTGGGCTACAATGAGCAGTTCTTC.

The J gene is TRBJ1-2, the V gene TRBV9; 7 bases match TRBD1. The CDR3 consists of 15 residues. Trimming took 4 bases from V and 0 from J; bases not matched to a gene: 6. Germline V gives CDR1 SGDLS, CDR2 YYNGEE. CDR3 residues: CASSTGTDTNYGYTF. CDR3 nucleotides: TGTGCCAGCAGCACAGGGACAGATACTAACTATGGCTACACCTTC.

This chain joins TRBV9 and TRBJ2-2; 7 nucleotides match TRBD1. CDR1 SGDLS and CDR2 YYNGEE come from the germline V gene. CDR3 size: 16 residues. Trimming took 4 bases from V and 1 from J; bases not matched to a gene: 7. The CDR3: CASSIRDRLNTGELFF. CDR3 sequence (DNA): TGTGCCAGCAGCATAAGGGACAGACTGAACACCGGGGAGCTGTTTTTT.

This rearrangement joins TRBV7-9 to TRBJ1-2; the match to TRBD1 covers 8 bases. The V gene's germline CDR1 is SEHNR and CDR2 FQNEAQ (reference sequence). V dropped 5 bases and J dropped 4; count of bases not matched to a gene: 9. The CDR3 extends over 15 amino acids. CDR3 sequence (DNA): TGTGCCAGCAGCCTCGGACAGGGTGCAACCTATGGCTACACCTTC. Its protein product is CASSLGQGATYGYTF.

This rearrangement joins TRBV7-9 to TRBJ1-5, with TRBD1 matching 7 bases. Germline V gene sequence: CDR1 SEHNR, CDR2 FQNEAQ (reference sequence). The CDR3 contains 16 residues. V shed 5 bases, J shed 2 bases, and the junction held 9 bases outside the gene matches. The CDR3 nucleotides are TGTGCCAGCAGCGCACCCGGGACAGAAGGCAATCAGCCCCAGCATTTT. Translating it yields CASSAPGTEGNQPQHF. Supplemented by reference TRBV7-9 and TRBJ1-5, the full variable domain reads DTGVSQNPRHKITKRGQNVTFRCDPISEHNRLYWYRQTLGQGPEFLTYFQNEAQLEKSRLLSDRFSAERPKGSFSTLEIQRTEQGDSAMYLCASSAPGTEGNQPQHFGDGTRLSIL.

CDR3 nucleotide sequence: TGCGCCAGCAGCGTTCACAGGGGGCGAGGTACTGAAGCTTTCTTT. Translated: CASSVHRGRGTEAFF. The genes are TRBV5-1 and TRBJ1-1; 9 bases align to TRBD1. The germline V gene has CDR1 SGHRS and CDR2 YFSETQ. Trimming removed 4 bases from V and 5 bases from J; junction bases left unmatched: 9. The CDR3 consists of 15 residues.

The chain joins TRBV6-5 to TRBJ1-4; the match to TRBD1 covers 10 bases. Per the germline V gene, CDR1 is MNHEY and CDR2 is SVGAGI. V shed 6 bases, J shed 6 bases, and the junction held 4 bases outside the gene matches. The CDR3 contains 14 residues. CDR3 nucleotide sequence: TGTGCCAGCAGAAGGGACAGGGGTGATGAAAAACTGTTTTTT. This codes for CASRRDRGDEKLFF.

This sequence joins TRBV19 and TRBJ1-2; D is undetermined. Germline CDR1 reads LNHDA; CDR2 reads SQIVND (reference sequence). CDR3 length: 13 residues. Trimming stripped 6 bases from V and 4 bases from J, with 12 bases between. The CDR3 is CASRNVLSYGYTF. CDR3 bases: TGTGCCAGTAGGAACGTCCTCAGCTATGGCTACACCTTC.

The chain has TRBV5-1 and TRBJ1-1, with D uncertain. V was trimmed by 1 base and J by 6 bases, leaving 10 bases between them. The CDR3 totals 13 residues. The germline V gene encodes CDR1 SGHRS and CDR2 YFSETQ. In DNA, the CDR3 is TGCGCCAGCAGCTTGTGGTTTGAGGCTGAAGCTTTCTTT. This translates into CASSLWFEAEAFF.

This sequence joins TRBV7-3 and TRBJ1-5; 7 nucleotides line up with TRBD1. The CDR3 length is 18 residues. Looked up from germline, CDR1 is SGHTA and CDR2 is FQGTGA. The junction had 12 bases not matched to a gene; V was cut back by 4 bases and J by 0 bases. In nucleotides, the CDR3 is TGTGCCAGCAGCTGGACCGGGGACAGCTCCTATAGCAATCAGCCCCAGCATTTT. It specifies CASSWTGDSSYSNQPQHF.